This is a list of T cell receptor beta chains from one sample in a study of T-cell reconstitution after alpha-beta-depleted transplantation in children. TCRdb recomputed calls from the PCR reads with MiXCR, one row per CDR3 protein. The sample shows hundreds of thousands of distinct CDR3 sequences, under 30% of them seen only once. Material: PBMCs, mostly from graft donor cells, obtained 360 days after TCRalphabeta/CD19-depleted stem cell transplant. Receptors were obtained from a boy under two years old who had a stem cell transplant for acute myeloid leukemia, so the T cells may come from the graft donor. The CDR3 runs from the conserved cysteine through the conserved F or W. D genes are given only for firm matches. A row's size may be missing; if present it is once, few, many or a size class.

j_call v_call d_call clone_size cdr3_aa cdr3_nt
TRBJ1-5 TRBV6-2/TRBV6-3 - once CASSPGPNNQPQHF TGTGCCAGCAGCCCGGGACCGAACAATCAGCCCCAGCATTTT
TRBJ2-1 TRBV4-3 - - CASSQEGAQDGNEQFF TGCGCCAGCAGCCAAGAGGGGGCCCAAGATGGCAATGAGCAGTTCTTC
TRBJ2-1 TRBV12-3/TRBV12-4 - few CASIADQSYNEQFF TGTGCCAGCATTGCAGACCAGTCCTACAATGAGCAGTTCTTC
TRBJ2-2 TRBV29-1 TRBD1 few CSVGGQGDTGELFF TGCAGCGTTGGGGGACAGGGAGACACCGGGGAGCTGTTTTTT
TRBJ2-3 TRBV20-1 - few CSAREDNSWADTQYF TGCAGTGCCAGAGAGGATAACTCTTGGGCAGATACGCAGTATTTT
TRBJ2-6 TRBV9 - - CASSETARASGANVLTF TGTGCCAGCAGCGAGACCGCGAGGGCCTCTGGGGCCAACGTCCTGACTTTC
TRBJ1-2 TRBV20-1 - many CSGYAQPSGYTF TGCAGTGGCTACGCCCAACCCAGCGGCTACACCTTC
TRBJ1-1 TRBV20-1 - few CSARDGGIGTEAFF TGCAGTGCTAGAGATGGGGGAATCGGGACTGAAGCTTTCTTT
TRBJ2-1 TRBV7-9 - once CASSPQRFDEQFF TGTGCCAGCAGCCCCCAGAGGTTTGATGAGCAGTTCTTC
TRBJ2-1 TRBV20-1 TRBD2 many CSATRLAGNNEQFF TGCAGTGCTACCAGACTAGCGGGAAACAATGAGCAGTTCTTC
TRBJ2-7 TRBV6-1 - - CASGAPPRGDEQYF TGTGCCAGCGGGGCCCCTCCAAGGGGAGACGAGCAGTACTTC
TRBJ2-2 TRBV4-1 - - CASSHRVVETGELFF TGCGCCAGCAGCCACAGGGTGGTTGAGACCGGGGAGCTGTTTTTT
TRBJ2-1 TRBV27 TRBD1 few CASSFGQGKYNEQFF TGTGCCAGCAGTTTCGGACAGGGCAAATACAATGAGCAGTTCTTC
TRBJ2-2 TRBV15 - many CATSRTPRGSTGELFF TGTGCCACCAGCAGAACCCCCAGGGGTAGCACCGGGGAGCTGTTTTTT
TRBJ2-7 TRBV12-3/TRBV12-4 - few CASSLWREGSYEQYF TGTGCCAGCAGTTTATGGAGGGAAGGCTCCTACGAGCAGTACTTC
TRBJ2-2 TRBV12-3/TRBV12-4 - many CASSLRQGGTGELFF TGTGCCAGCAGTTTAAGGCAGGGGGGCACCGGGGAGCTGTTTTTT
TRBJ2-1 TRBV30 - - CACQRGGLYNEQFF TGTGCCTGCCAACGAGGGGGACTGTACAATGAGCAGTTCTTC
TRBJ2-1 TRBV4-3 TRBD2 many CASSQGVAGFNEQFF TGCGCCAGCAGCCAAGGGGTAGCGGGGTTTAATGAGCAGTTCTTC
TRBJ1-2 TRBV4-3 TRBD1 - CASSFKHRDRDRGYTF TGCGCCAGCAGCTTTAAGCATAGGGACAGGGACAGAGGCTACACCTTC
TRBJ1-1 TRBV9 - - CASSTRLNTEAFF TGTGCCAGCAGCACCCGGCTGAACACTGAAGCTTTCTTT
TRBJ1-2 TRBV29-1 - many CSVEVWRSPSYGYTF TGCAGCGTTGAAGTCTGGAGGTCCCCCTCCTATGGCTACACCTTC
TRBJ2-3 TRBV15 TRBD1 - CATSREPRQGAEDTQYF TGTGCCACCAGCAGAGAGCCGAGACAGGGGGCCGAAGATACGCAGTATTTT
TRBJ2-5 TRBV6-1 TRBD2 - CASSESRGVETQYF TGTGCCAGCAGTGAATCTCGGGGGGTCGAGACCCAGTACTTC
TRBJ2-2 TRBV7-9 - few CASSPVARDTGELFF TGTGCCAGCAGCCCAGTGGCTCGGGACACCGGGGAGCTGTTTTTT
TRBJ2-7 TRBV12-3/TRBV12-4 - - CASSLARTGLQYF TGTGCCAGCAGTTTAGCGCGAACAGGGTTGCAGTACTTC
TRBJ2-1 TRBV29-1 TRBD2 many CSGGTSYYNEQFF TGCAGCGGGGGGACTAGCTATTACAATGAGCAGTTCTTC
TRBJ2-4 TRBV5-1 TRBD1 - CASSRYDRDKNIQYF TGCGCCAGCAGCCGTTACGACAGGGACAAAAACATTCAGTACTTC
TRBJ2-5 TRBV7-8 TRBD1 many CASSYAGTGLETQYF TGTGCCAGCAGCTATGCCGGGACAGGGCTAGAGACCCAGTACTTC
TRBJ2-1 TRBV7-2 TRBD2 - CASSLGRGAVVSSYNEQFF TGTGCCAGCAGCTTAGGGCGGGGGGCCGTAGTGAGCTCCTACAATGAGCAGTTCTTC
TRBJ1-2 TRBV4-3 - many CASSQDFGPYGYTF TGCGCCAGCAGCCAAGATTTTGGGCCCTATGGCTACACCTTC
TRBJ2-3 TRBV7-2 TRBD2 few CASSSNSGGATDTQYF TGTGCCAGCAGCTCCAATAGCGGGGGGGCCACAGATACGCAGTATTTT
TRBJ1-1 TRBV6-2/TRBV6-3 - - CASSYAERGTEAFF TGTGCCAGCAGTTACGCCGAGCGAGGCACTGAAGCTTTCTTT
TRBJ2-3 TRBV12-3/TRBV12-4 TRBD1 many CASRPGTGYSTDTQYF TGTGCCAGCAGACCCGGGACAGGTTATAGCACAGATACGCAGTATTTT
TRBJ2-1 TRBV27 - - CASSHKGLSYNEQFF TGTGCCAGCAGCCATAAGGGACTTAGCTACAATGAGCAGTTCTTC
TRBJ2-1 TRBV11-2 TRBD2 - CASSLDRQAGGVSYNEQFF TGTGCCAGCAGCTTAGATAGGCAAGCGGGGGGCGTCTCCTACAATGAGCAGTTCTTC
TRBJ2-6 TRBV7-9 - few CASSLSPGQRSSGANVLTF TGTGCCAGCAGCTTATCCCCTGGTCAGCGAAGCTCTGGGGCCAACGTCCTGACTTTC
TRBJ2-3 TRBV20-1 TRBD2 many CSARGLAGPTDTQYF TGCAGTGCTCGAGGACTAGCGGGACCCACAGATACGCAGTATTTT
TRBJ2-5 TRBV11-2 - few CASSFQWGQETQYF TGTGCCAGCAGCTTCCAGTGGGGGCAAGAGACCCAGTACTTC
TRBJ1-1 TRBV6-5 - few CASSYSTTRGAFF TGTGCCAGCAGTTACTCGACGACGAGAGGAGCTTTCTTT
TRBJ2-1 TRBV12-3/TRBV12-4 TRBD2 - CASSFPSGDGGAYEQFF TGTGCCAGCAGTTTCCCCTCGGGGGACGGGGGGGCCTATGAGCAGTTCTTC